A single T cell receptor (beta chain) is shown here with its context. What this receptor recognizes is not known. Base qualities are not provided; no much larger clone lies one nucleotide away. Trimming takes 2 bases off V and 5 bases off J; junction bases not matched to a gene: 2. CDR1 and CDR2, looked up from the germline V gene, are MNHEY and SVGAGI. Taken from cysteine to phenylalanine, the CDR3 has 13 residues. Solely the CDR3 DNA is kept, with 39 bases framed from the first base. To sequence the TCRbeta CDR3 region, genomic DNA was isolated from the sorted cells. TCRbeta CDR3 regions were sequenced using the immunoSEQ Assay. TCRdb limited this immuneACCESS table to in-frame rearrangements with V and J called. A share of clones is missing; checked studies link under half to unresolved V genes, and the rest is unexplained. The sample table contains 65,000 to 95,000 clones; only one count was recorded for roughly 90% of them. The ten largest clones take up 8% to 10% of the sample.

The trial excluded patients who had a history of autoimmune disease or who were on systemic immunosuppression. In every dose cohort, peripheral blood was drawn for TCR sequencing at baseline, cycle 4 day 1, and cycle 7 day 1. Samples were obtained from an open-label, multicenter, first-in-human phase I dose-escalation trial of ivuxolimab. The trial enrolled adults with locally advanced or metastatic head and neck squamous cell, hepatocellular, melanoma or renal cell carcinoma. Before TCR sequencing, CD4+ and CD8+ T cells were separately sorted from peripheral blood. The record originates from a study of OX40 agonist ivuxolimab in advanced cancers. Notes on the research overall: Ivuxolimab, which targeted the costimulatory receptor OX40 (CD134), was an agonistic, fully human IgG2 monoclonal antibody. Intravenous ivuxolimab was administered to patients every 2 weeks at six dose levels: 0.01, 0.1, 0.3, 1.5, 3 and 10 mg/kg. Partial responses occurred in three dose-escalation patients, of whom one had hepatocellular carcinoma and two had cutaneous melanoma. In the dose-escalation cohort, 82.7% of patients were male, and the mean age was 60 years with a range of roughly 20 to 79. The purpose of peripheral TCRbeta sequencing was to test whether ivuxolimab changed TCR sequence diversity and led to clonal T-cell expansion. Of the roughly 50 dose-escalation patients, hepatocellular carcinoma was present in about 19, melanoma in approximately 15, renal cell carcinoma in 9 and head and neck cancer in 9. The paper covers the monotherapy dose-escalation part of the phase I ivuxolimab trial, which included N of about 56 patients. Prior anti-PD-1, anti-PD-L1 or anti-CTLA-4 therapy was permitted, and checkpoint inhibitors had been received by roughly 42% of dose-escalation patients. The study at large found these results: The antigen specificity of the clonally expanded peripheral T cells was not determined. In the 0.1-3.0 mg/kg groups, partial responders had among the lowest normalized peripheral clonal expansion, particularly in CD8+ T cells. Low levels of normalized T-cell clonal expansion were also shown by some nonresponding patients. Clonal expansion of both CD4+ and CD8+ blood T cells was observed from baseline to week 6 at doses 0.1 to 3.0 mg/kg. After ivuxolimab, CD8+ T cells had more expanded clones than CD4+ T cells on average.

Here the sequenced sample was CD4+ or CD8+ T cells sorted from blood, taken in a trial of the OX40 agonist ivuxolimab. The TCR originated in an adult with an advanced solid tumor such as melanoma, head and neck, liver or kidney cancer. The V and J segments used are TRBV6-5 and TRBJ2-7; a stretch of 8 junction bases matches TRBD1. The CDR3 amino acid sequence is: CASSYPDRDEQYF. The DNA sequence is given as TGTGCCAGCAGTTACCCGGACAGGGACGAGCAGTACTTC.